This record covers a single T cell receptor (beta chain). The target antigen is unknown. A second 7 to 11 cycle PCR used barcoded and J-beta primers. Via MiXCR, TCRdb re-called the 5' RACE reads, giving one row per CDR3 protein. The sample records 1,500,000 or so distinct CDR3 sequences, roughly 59% being singletons. V dropped 4 bases and J dropped 2 bases, with 9 bases sitting between them. Per the germline V gene, CDR1 is SEHNR and CDR2 is FQNEAQ (reference sequence). The CDR3 is 14 residues long. The sample is drawn from a study of blood T cells in healthy people across ages. Broader study findings: Donors of long life had a larger count of naive CD4+ cells and greater diversity than aged donors.

Sequenced material: blood. The J gene is TRBJ2-1, the V gene TRBV7-9, with D hard to call. The source of this sequence is a man aged 18 to 30 in good health. CDR3 nucleotide sequence: TGTGCCAGCAGCTCGGACGTAGCCTACAATGAGCAGTTCTTC. It is translated as CASSSDVAYNEQFF.